This passage covers 27 T cell receptor beta chains from one sample sequenced in a study of human T cells and chemical hapten exposure. TCRdb ran MiXCR on the RACE reads and lists one entry per CDR3 protein. Among about 84,000 distinct CDR3 sequences, roughly 10% were seen once, and the ten largest hold 2% to 2.5%. Time point: patch test 2, 6 weeks after DPC sensitization. Sample treatment: therapeutic diphenylcyclopropenone sensitization with weekly scalp DPC. The input for sequencing was whole blood, taken in connection with sensitization to the hapten diphenylcyclopropenone (DPC). These receptors came from a woman aged 25 to 39 with alopecia areata. Some clones in this sample may be carry-over from other donors' samples.

This clonotype showed up many times. V is TRBV6-2 or TRBV6-3 and J is TRBJ1-1, with a weak D call TRBD1 (5 bases). The V gene lost 8 bases and the J gene lost 1 base, with 17 bases spanning the gap. Germline V gives CDR1 MNHEY, CDR2 SVGEGT. The CDR3 is made up of 15 amino acids. The CDR3 protein is CASGTGVFGNTEAFF. The CDR3 DNA follows: TGTGCCAGCGGTACGGGGGTTTTCGGGAACACTGAAGCTTTCTTT.

The genes are TRBV7-2 and TRBJ1-5; D not certain. V gave up 1 base and J gave up 7 bases, with 17 bases separating them. The CDR3 has 16 residues. Germline V gene data show CDR1 as SGHTA and CDR2 as FQGNSA. CDR3 in DNA: TGTGCCAGCAGCTTAGGTTCGGCGAGGACGGGCCAGCCCCAGCATTTT. It codes for CASSLGSARTGQPQHF.

The J gene is TRBJ1-2, the V gene TRBV6-2 or TRBV6-3; no clear D. The germline V gene has CDR1 MNHEY and CDR2 SVGEGT. This CDR3 region has 14 residues. Trimming stripped 5 bases from V and 1 base from J, with 11 bases between. The CDR3 reads CASSGQHINYGYTF. In nucleotides, the CDR3 is TGTGCCAGCAGTGGGCAGCACATTAACTATGGCTACACCTTC.

This clonotype was observed many times. V is TRBV15 and J is TRBJ1-2; D is undetermined. The germline CDR1 and CDR2 sequences are LNHNV and YYDKDF (reference sequence). The V gene lost 0 bases and the J gene lost 11 bases, with 13 bases spanning the gap. CDR3 length equals 13 residues. The CDR3 is CATSRDPSVPYTF. CDR3 nucleotides: TGTGCCACCAGCAGAGATCCTTCCGTCCCGTACACCTTC.

The chain joins TRBV18 to TRBJ1-1; 7 bases fit TRBD1. J was trimmed by 3 bases and V by 0 bases; bases with no gene match: 1. Germline V gene sequence: CDR1 KGHSH, CDR2 LQKENI. The CDR3 totals 14 residues. CDR3 DNA sequence: TGTGCCAGCTCACCACCGGGACAGTACACTGAAGCTTTCTTT. Protein sequence: CASSPPGQYTEAFF.

The V call is TRBV7-2, the J call TRBJ1-6; D unclear. Germline CDR1 SGHTA, CDR2 FQGNSA. This CDR3 has 14 residues. The germline V and J ends were trimmed by 2 bases and 7 bases, with 9 bases remaining between them. DNA of the CDR3: TGTGCCAGCAGCTTATGGCGGTTGAATTCACCCCTCCACTTT. Translated, it gives CASSLWRLNSPLHF.

V usage is TRBV20-1 and J usage is TRBJ1-5; D not resolved. The V end was cut by 0 bases, the J end by 4 bases, with 16 bases between. There are 16 residues in the CDR3. The germline gives CDR1 DFQATT, CDR2 SNEGSKA (reference sequence). CDR3 sequence (DNA): TGCAGTGCTAGAGAGGCTGGTGACAACGGGAATCAGCCCCAGCATTTT. This codes for CSAREAGDNGNQPQHF.

This clonotype was recorded many times. The gene calls are TRBV4-1 and TRBJ2-7; 8 nucleotides line up with TRBD1. CDR1 is MGHRA, CDR2 YSYEKL, per germline. V lost 3 bases to trimming and J lost 6 bases; unmatched junction nucleotides: 7. The CDR3 runs to 14 residues. CDR3 in DNA: TGCGCCAGCAGCCAGACAGGGGATTCAGGCGAGCAGTACTTC. This codes for CASSQTGDSGEQYF.

The V call is TRBV29-1, the J call TRBJ2-5; the D is unclear. CDR3 length: 11 amino acids. CDR1 is SQVTM, CDR2 ANQGSEA, per germline. Trimming left V 5 bases short and J 4 bases short, with 8 bases between. The CDR3 sequence is CSVYWGETQYF. CDR3 coding DNA: TGCAGCGTTTACTGGGGAGAGACCCAGTACTTC.

V usage is TRBV11-3 and J usage is TRBJ1-3; D gene unclear. V gave up 1 base and J gave up 0 bases, with 16 bases separating them. Per germline, CDR1 SGHNT and CDR2 YENEEA. The CDR3 runs 18 residues. The CDR3 region is CASSLGLREIHSGNTIYF. As DNA, the CDR3 is TGTGCCAGCAGCTTAGGATTGCGGGAAATCCACTCTGGAAACACCATATATTTT.

At least ten counts were recorded for this clonotype. As DNA, the CDR3 is TGTGCCAGCAGTTACTCTCAAGAGACCCAGTACTTC. Translated, it gives CASSYSQETQYF. The rearrangement links TRBV12-3 or TRBV12-4 to TRBJ2-5; no clear D gene. The CDR3 has 12 amino acids. The V end was cut by 4 bases, the J end by 2 bases, with 5 bases between.

This clonotype was counted a single time. A much larger clone differs by one base, so this may be a read error. V and J are TRBV28 and TRBJ1-6; 9 nucleotides match TRBD1. The CDR3 has 15 residues. Germline assignment: CDR1 MDHEN and CDR2 SYDVKM. The CDR3 loop reads CAGSRGGTGNSPLHF. The DNA for the CDR3 is TGTGCCGGCAGCAGGGGAGGGACAGGGAATTCACCCCTCCACTTT.

This clonotype was seen a few times. The rearrangement joins TRBV6-5 to TRBJ2-1, with 8 bases that match TRBD1. The CDR3 has 16 residues. After removal of 5 bases from V and 6 bases from J, the junction contained 12 bases not matched to a gene. CDR1 and CDR2 from the germline V gene are MNHEY and SVGAGI. CDR3 sequence reads: CASSARTGTGSNEQFF. The CDR3 DNA reads TGTGCCAGCAGTGCCAGAACCGGGACAGGTTCCAATGAGCAGTTCTTC.

This clonotype was seen at least ten times. The chain is built from TRBV29-1 and TRBJ1-2, with D maybe TRBD1 (6 bases). The V gene's germline CDR1 is SQVTM and CDR2 ANQGSEA. The CDR3 runs to 12 residues. Trimming cost V 5 bases and J 5 bases, with 12 bases left between them. This chain's CDR3 is CSVRQEKYGYTF. CDR3 nucleotide sequence: TGCAGCGTTCGACAGGAGAAATATGGCTACACCTTC.

With respect to this clonotype: A much more abundant neighbour one base away suggests this may be a read error. V is TRBV28 and J is TRBJ2-5; TRBD1 or TRBD2 may be the D gene (5 bases each). The CDR3 runs to 13 residues. Germline V gene lookup returns CDR1 MDHEN and CDR2 SYDVKM. The DNA for the CDR3 is TGTGCCAGCAGTTTATCAGGGATGGGGACCCAGCACTTC. It specifies CASSLSGMGTQHF.

Ten or more counts support this clonotype. This chain connects TRBV6-6 to TRBJ1-4; no definite D call. The length of the CDR3 is 13 residues. V shed 2 bases and J shed 7 bases, with 8 bases lying between them. Germline CDR1 reads MNHNY; CDR2 reads SVGAGI (reference sequence). Here the CDR3 DNA reads TGTGCCAGCAGTTACCCTCAGAGTGAAAAACTGTTTTTT. It specifies CASSYPQSEKLFF.

The chain employs TRBV12-3 or TRBV12-4 and TRBJ1-2; 11 bases match TRBD1. The CDR3 loop spans 14 amino acids. V lost 5 bases and J lost 8; bases outside the gene matches: 7. CDR3 DNA: TGTGCCAGCAGTCCGGGGGACAGGGGGAGCGGCTACACCTTC. This codes for CASSPGDRGSGYTF.

This clonotype has more than one count but fewer than ten. The chain carries TRBV19 and TRBJ2-1; 9 bases agree with TRBD2. The V segment lost 4 bases and the J segment 6 bases; nucleotides outside the gene matches: 10. There are 16 residues in the CDR3. CDR1 and CDR2 from the germline V gene are LNHDA and SQIVND (reference sequence). CDR3 sequence (DNA): TGTGCCAGTAGTACTTTAGCGGGGGCGCCACTCAATGAGCAGTTCTTC. Translation: CASSTLAGAPLNEQFF.

V usage is TRBV30 and J usage is TRBJ1-1; D unclear. Trimming left V 4 bases short and J 3 bases short, with 12 bases between. CDR3 length: 13 amino acids. The germline gives CDR1 GTSNPN, CDR2 SVGIG (reference sequence). CDR3 nucleotides: TGTGCCTGGACCCTAGGGCCGGACACTGAAGCTTTCTTT. It encodes CAWTLGPDTEAFF.

This clonotype was counted at least ten times. The chain has TRBV25-1 and TRBJ2-5, with 10 nucleotides matching TRBD2. The CDR3 length is 15 residues. V lost 2 bases and J lost 5; bases outside the gene matches: 5. Germline CDR1 reads MGHDK; CDR2 reads SYGVNS. For the CDR3, the DNA is TGTGCCAGCAGTGAAAGCGGGGGGGCCTTTGAGACCCAGTACTTC. As protein: CASSESGGAFETQYF.

This clonotype was seen a handful of times. The chain is built from TRBV2 and TRBJ1-5; the D gene is possibly TRBD1 (6 bases). The germline V gene encodes CDR1 SNHLY and CDR2 FYNNEI. The ends were cut back, 1 base at V and 7 bases at J, with 11 bases in the middle. This CDR3 spans 14 amino acids. The CDR3 coding sequence is TGTGCCAGCAGTGAAGTGGGCAGGGGCCAGCCCCAGCATTTT. Its translation is CASSEVGRGQPQHF. Complete variable domain (other parts from reference TRBV2 and TRBJ1-5): EPEVTQTPSHQVTQMGQEVILRCVPISNHLYFYWYRQILGQKVEFLVSFYNNEISEKSEIFDDQFSVERPDGSNFTLKIRSTKLEDSAMYFCASSEVGRGQPQHFGDGTRLSIL.

This clonotype was counted many times. The chain carries TRBV7-3 and TRBJ2-3; D assignment may be TRBD1 or TRBD2 (6 bases each). CDR1 is SGHTA, CDR2 FQGTGA, per germline. The CDR3 is 14 residues long. V dropped 1 base and J dropped 3 bases, with 8 bases sitting between them. This CDR3 is CASSLKGGTDTQYF. The CDR3, as DNA: TGTGCCAGCAGCTTAAAAGGGGGGACAGATACGCAGTATTTT.

This clonotype showed up many times. This chain uses TRBV19 with TRBJ1-5; D not resolved. The germline gives CDR1 LNHDA, CDR2 SQIVND (reference sequence). Between the trimmed V and J ends, which lost 1 base and 9 bases, there was a span of 7 bases. The CDR3 sequence is 12 residues long. CDR3 in DNA: TGTGCCAGTAGTATAGCGGGCAGGCCCCAGCATTTT. Protein: CASSIAGRPQHF. Complete variable domain (other parts from reference TRBV19 and TRBJ1-5): DGGITQSPKYLFRKEGQNVTLSCEQNLNHDAMYWYRQDPGQGLRLIYYSQIVNDFQKGDIAEGYSVSREKKESFPLTVTSAQKNPTAFYLCASSIAGRPQHFGDGTRLSIL.

This clonotype has a count of ten or more. The chain couples TRBV11-2 to TRBJ2-2; 14 bases map to TRBD2. V shed 4 bases and J 6 bases; nucleotides not matched to a gene: 13. CDR3 length: 19 amino acids. Germline V CDR1 and CDR2: SGHAT, FQNNGV. CDR3 in DNA: TGTGCCAGCAGCTCCCTGGCCGGGACTAGCGGGAGTAGATCCGGGGAGCTGTTTTTT. This encodes CASSSLAGTSGSRSGELFF.

This clonotype has ten or more counts. This rearrangement joins TRBV18 to TRBJ2-5; a possible D gene is TRBD1 (6 bases). V lost 4 bases to trimming and J lost 5 bases, with 17 bases between them. In germline, CDR1 is KGHSH, CDR2 LQKENI. This CDR3 contains 15 residues. The chain's CDR3 is CASSLGQLGVETQYF. The CDR3 DNA reads as TGTGCCAGCTCACTCGGACAGTTAGGGGTGGAGACCCAGTACTTC.

There are many counts of this clonotype. The chain uses TRBV5-1 and TRBJ2-1, with TRBD1 matching over 7 bases. This CDR3 spans 16 amino acids. V lost 1 base, J lost 6 bases, and 10 bases stayed unmatched. The germline gives CDR1 SGHRS, CDR2 YFSETQ. The CDR3 here is CASSLLTGEISNEQFF. CDR3 coding DNA: TGCGCCAGCAGCTTGCTCACAGGGGAAATTAGCAATGAGCAGTTCTTC.

This clonotype was found a few times. This chain uses TRBV30 with TRBJ1-1; perhaps TRBD1 as D (5 bases). This CDR3 contains 12 residues. The germline gives CDR1 GTSNPN, CDR2 SVGIG (reference sequence). V lost 0 bases to trimming and J lost 6 bases, with 8 bases between them. As DNA, the CDR3 is TGTGCCTGGAGTGTTGGAGGGGCTGAAGCTTTCTTT. Its protein is CAWSVGGAEAFF. The full variable domain, in which reference TRBV30 and TRBJ1-1 provide the parts outside the CDR3, is SQTIHQWPATLVQPVGSPLSLECTVEGTSNPNLYWYRQAAGRGLQLLFYSVGIGQISSEVPQNLSASRPQDRQFILSSKKLLLSDSGFYLCAWSVGGAEAFFGQGTRLTVV.